One T cell receptor (beta chain) is described in this entry. The data were produced by immunoSEQ multiplex PCR, yet TCRdb's version contains in-frame clones alone and is incomplete. Of some 300,000 clones listed, roughly 87% are singletons. Participant-given clinical history determined each cohort assignment. Recovered Cohort 3 donors showed two negative PCRs, clearance, or symptom resolution. V was clipped by 1 base and J by 1 base, with 11 bases between them. CDR3 length equals 15 residues. Germline V gene lookup returns CDR1 LGHDT and CDR2 YNNKEL (reference sequence). These data are taken from a study of blood T cell repertoires in COVID-19. Overall study context: Samples of COVID-19 (acute and convalescent) were obtained from the United States, Italy and Spain.

Source material: PBMCs or T cells enriched from blood (not recorded which). This receptor was identified in a woman aged 30 to 39 who had recovered from COVID-19. This chain joins TRBV3-1 (or the pseudogene TRBV3-2) and TRBJ2-7; no reliable D call. CDR3 region: CASSQGLLASYEQYF. The CDR3 region has the DNA TGTGCCAGCAGCCAAGGACTCTTAGCTTCCTACGAGCAGTACTTC.